The clone carrying this TCR beta chain was counted a few times. Its matching antigen is unknown. The data were obtained in a study of lymphopenia after photon versus proton radiotherapy. Study-wide results and limits: Photon-treated patients lost naive T cells and TCR diversity; proton-treated stayed stable. After the lymphocyte nadir, photon-treated repertoires showed oligoclonal expansion, especially of CD8+ Temra cells. Larger post-nadir TCR diversity loss correlated inversely with survival in deceased patients. Authors raise, but do not show, better survival with proton therapy.

TCRdb's copy holds only in-frame clones and misses some; the assay was immunoSEQ multiplex PCR. The sample has around 20,000 clones; just under 85% are singletons. CDR1 and CDR2 (germline): MNHEY, SMNVEV (reference sequence). The CDR3 loop spans 15 amino acids. Deletions cut 0 bases from V and 8 bases from J, with 14 bases between. This TCR derives from a woman aged 45-65 years with pancreatic cancer. This sequence joins TRBV27 and TRBJ2-1, with a possible D match to TRBD2 (6 bases). Material: peripheral blood, obtained from a patient treated with photon-based radiotherapy. CDR3: CASSLSRRGFDEQFF. The CDR3 DNA follows: TGTGCCAGCAGTTTATCGCGGAGGGGCTTTGATGAGCAGTTCTTC.